This entry lists 27 T cell receptor beta chains sequenced from one sample in a study of cytomegalovirus exposure and HLA in healthy donors. Both 60 Vbeta primers and 13 Jbeta primers went into the PCR. Measured with immunoSEQ multiplex PCR; TCRdb has only the in-frame clones, and not every one. This table holds under 130,000 clones, around 62% found once. The specimen sequenced was PBMCs. The receptors here all came from a man younger than 45 in good health and CMV-seropositive.

The rearrangement uses TRBV7-9 and TRBJ2-7; a possible D gene is TRBD1 (6 bases). The CDR3 has 14 residues. Trimming took off 4 bases at V and 2 bases at J, with 12 bases between the two ends. CDR1 is SEHNR, CDR2 FQNEAQ, per germline (reference sequence). In DNA, the CDR3 is TGTGCCAGCAGCTCCCCGGGACATCCCTACGAGCAGTACTTC. Translating gives CASSSPGHPYEQYF.

The V call is TRBV7-6, the J call TRBJ2-3, with TRBD2 matching 10 bases. This CDR3 is 15 amino acids long. V gave up 5 bases and J gave up 2 bases; unmatched junction bases: 4. Germline V gene sequence: CDR1 SGHVS, CDR2 FNYEAQ. This CDR3 is CASSRSGGDTDTQYF. Written as DNA, the CDR3 is TGTGCCAGCAGCCGGAGCGGGGGGGACACAGATACGCAGTATTTT.

In its sample, this clone was seen a few times. The chain has TRBV14 and TRBJ2-3, with a tentative D call TRBD2 (5 bases). Germline V lookup: CDR1 SGHDN, CDR2 FVKESK. V was shortened by 0 bases and J by 0 bases, with 7 bases between the two germline ends. The CDR3 has 15 amino acids. CDR3 bases: TGTGCCAGCAGCCAAGAACGGACTAGCACAGATACGCAGTATTTT. Its translation: CASSQERTSTDTQYF.

This chain links TRBV2 with TRBJ2-1; 8 bases agree with TRBD1. This CDR3 has 14 amino acids. V was clipped by 10 bases and J by 7 bases; unmatched bases: 12. The V gene's germline CDR1 is SNHLY and CDR2 FYNNEI. CDR3 in amino acids: CAMNPATGENEQFF. The CDR3 nucleotides are TGTGCCATGAACCCGGCGACAGGGGAGAATGAGCAGTTCTTC.

The chain uses TRBV6-1 and TRBJ1-3; D remains ambiguous. CDR3 size: 15 residues. V dropped 7 bases and J dropped 0 bases, with 13 bases sitting between them. Germline assignment: CDR1 MNHNS and CDR2 SASEGT. Written as DNA, the CDR3 is TGTGCCAGCAACGAAATGGCCCTCTCTGGAAACACCATATATTTT. Translated, it gives CASNEMALSGNTIYF.

This clone was seen a handful of times. V usage is TRBV11-2 and J usage is TRBJ1-2; a possible D gene is TRBD1 (6 bases). The CDR3 has 16 amino acids. V was trimmed by 5 bases and J by 1 base, leaving 17 bases between them. Looked up from germline, CDR1 is SGHAT and CDR2 is FQNNGV. In DNA form, the CDR3 reads TGTGCCAGCAGCGTCCCTCCGGGGGGCTTTAACTATGGCTACACCTTC. Translation gives CASSVPPGGFNYGYTF.

The sample holds a few counts of this clone. The rearrangement uses TRBV19 and TRBJ2-3; a possible D gene is TRBD2 (6 bases). CDR3 length: 14 residues. Germline V lookup: CDR1 LNHDA, CDR2 SQIVND (reference sequence). V was pared by 4 bases and J by 6 bases, with 14 bases between. The DNA for the CDR3 is TGTGCCAGTAGTACTTCCGGAGGGAGCGATACGCAGTATTTT. Its protein is CASSTSGGSDTQYF.

Only a few counts were recorded for this clone. This chain joins TRBV27 and TRBJ1-2, with D tentatively TRBD1 (5 bases). V was shortened by 8 bases and J by 5 bases, with 15 bases between the two germline ends. The CDR3 runs to 13 residues. The V gene's germline CDR1 is MNHEY and CDR2 SMNVEV (reference sequence). The CDR3 DNA reads as TGTGCCAGCCGCCGTGGGGCAGGGTATGGCTACACCTTC. This gives the protein CASRRGAGYGYTF.

This sequence joins TRBV30 and TRBJ2-3, with D maybe TRBD2 (7 bases). This CDR3 is built from 12 residues. The germline V gene encodes CDR1 GTSNPN and CDR2 SVGIG (reference sequence). Trimming cost V 8 bases and J 6 bases, with 15 bases left between them. The CDR3 is CARGAGSDTQYF. The DNA for the CDR3 is TGTGCCCGGGGGGCGGGGTCGGATACGCAGTATTTT.

The rearrangement joins TRBV5-6 to TRBJ2-3; TRBD1 matches at 11 bases. Looked up from germline, CDR1 is SGHDT and CDR2 is YYEEEE. This CDR3 region has 14 residues. The V gene end was trimmed by 4 bases and the J gene end by 7 bases; junction bases not matched to a gene: 5. Written as DNA, the CDR3 is TGTGCCAGCAGCGGAGGGACAGGGGGGAATACGCAGTATTTT. The encoded protein is CASSGGTGGNTQYF.

Here the CDR3 reads CASRGQGRNQPQHF. CDR3 nucleotides: TGTGCCAGCAGGGGACAGGGACGCAATCAGCCCCAGCATTTT. The chain has TRBV6-5 and TRBJ1-5, with 9 bases fitting TRBD1. Germline CDR1 reads MNHEY; CDR2 reads SVGAGI. The CDR3 loop spans 14 amino acids. V trimming: 6 bases; J trimming: 2 bases; junction bases outside the gene matches: 2.

This clone was detected only a few times. The chain couples TRBV7-9 to TRBJ1-2; 7 nucleotides line up with TRBD1. With V trimmed by 4 bases and J by 6 bases, 11 bases remained unmatched. The CDR3 is 15 residues long. CDR1 is SEHNR, CDR2 FQNEAQ, per germline (reference sequence). CDR3 nucleotides: TGTGCCAGCAGCTCTTCGACTCCGGACAGGCATGGCTACACCTTC. It is translated as CASSSSTPDRHGYTF.

V usage is TRBV6-1 and J usage is TRBJ1-2, with D possibly matching TRBD1 (5 bases). The CDR3 is made up of 12 amino acids. The germline V gene encodes CDR1 MNHNS and CDR2 SASEGT. CDR3 in amino acids: CATGPLSYGYTF. DNA of the CDR3: TGTGCAACAGGACCTCTTAGCTATGGCTACACCTTC.

In its sample, this clone was seen once. The chain is built from TRBV7-6 and TRBJ1-5, with a weak D call TRBD1 (5 bases). This CDR3 comprises 18 residues. Trimming left V 4 bases short and J 3 bases short, with 22 bases between. Germline V gene data show CDR1 as SGHVS and CDR2 as FNYEAQ. CDR3: CASSSPPGGSIDNQPQHF. CDR3 coding DNA: TGTGCCAGCAGCTCCCCACCGGGGGGAAGTATTGACAATCAGCCCCAGCATTTT.

V and J are TRBV10-1 and TRBJ1-2; 9 bases line up with TRBD1. The CDR3 covers 19 residues. Germline lookup yields CDR1 WNHNN and CDR2 SYGVQD (reference sequence). Trimming took 0 bases from V and 6 from J; bases not matched to a gene: 17. The CDR3 bases are TGCGCCAGCAGTGAGTCCTCTCCCGGGACAGGGATACAGGTCAATGGCTACACCTTC. Its translation is CASSESSPGTGIQVNGYTF.

V and J are TRBV6-5 and TRBJ2-7; 7 bases are a match to TRBD1. Trimming removed 9 bases from V and 2 bases from J; junction bases left unmatched: 7. This CDR3 contains 13 residues. Per the germline V gene, CDR1 is MNHEY and CDR2 is SVGAGI. As DNA, the CDR3 is TGTGCCAGTGGGACAGCCAACACCTACGAGCAGTACTTC. Translated, it gives CASGTANTYEQYF.

The CDR3, as DNA: TGTGCCAGCAGCTTAGAACAAGGGGGTGGCGAGCAGTACTTC. Protein sequence: CASSLEQGGGEQYF. The J gene is TRBJ2-7, the V gene TRBV11-1; D may be TRBD1 (6 bases). V was trimmed by 1 base and J by 6 bases, leaving 13 bases between them. The CDR3 length is 14 residues. The V gene's germline CDR1 is SGHAT and CDR2 FQDESV (reference sequence).

The gene calls are TRBV6-6 and TRBJ2-1; TRBD2 agrees at 12 bases. The CDR3 length is 14 residues. CDR1 and CDR2 (germline): MNHNY, SVGAGI (reference sequence). The V segment lost 7 bases and the J segment 2 bases; nucleotides outside the gene matches: 0. CDR3 bases: TGTGCCAGCACTAGCGGGGGGGCCTACAATGAGCAGTTCTTC. It encodes CASTSGGAYNEQFF.

This chain links TRBV11-2 with TRBJ2-3, with D possibly matching TRBD2 (6 bases). The germline V and J ends were trimmed by 3 bases and 5 bases, with 9 bases remaining between them. The CDR3 consists of 13 residues. Germline V gives CDR1 SGHAT, CDR2 FQNNGV. The CDR3, as DNA: TGTGCCAGCAGCTTCTGGGGGGTAGATACGCAGTATTTT. Its protein is CASSFWGVDTQYF.

Only a few counts were recorded for this clone. The rearrangement joins TRBV7-2 to TRBJ2-5; 16 positions agree with TRBD2. Germline V gene sequence: CDR1 SGHTA, CDR2 FQGNSA. This CDR3 region has 17 residues. Trimming removed 4 bases from V and 5 bases from J; junction bases left unmatched: 7. CDR3 nucleotides: TGTGCCAGCAGCTCGGGACTAGCGGGGGGGCCTATTGAGACCCAGTACTTC. Translation: CASSSGLAGGPIETQYF.

The V and J genes are TRBV6-6 and TRBJ1-2; 8 bases are a match to TRBD1. The CDR3 sequence is 16 residues long. The germline CDR1 and CDR2 sequences are MNHNY and SVGAGI (reference sequence). Losses at the gene ends were 7 bases for V and 0 bases for J; bases not matched to a gene: 10. CDR3 bases: TGTGCCAGCACCACAGGGGGGCGTTCAGCTAACTATGGCTACACCTTC. Protein sequence: CASTTGGRSANYGYTF.

This sequence joins TRBV19 and TRBJ1-6, with D tentatively TRBD1 (5 bases). Germline values: CDR1 LNHDA, CDR2 SQIVND (reference sequence). This CDR3 comprises 14 residues. V gave up 3 bases and J gave up 7 bases, with 10 bases separating them. The CDR3 sequence: CASSMQGGNSPLHF. The CDR3 DNA follows: TGTGCCAGTAGTATGCAGGGCGGAAATTCACCCCTCCACTTT.

This clone was found once. The chain uses TRBV2 and TRBJ1-2; perhaps TRBD1 as D (5 bases). Germline V gene sequence: CDR1 SNHLY, CDR2 FYNNEI. The CDR3 length is 12 residues. Between the trimmed V and J ends, which lost 6 bases and 3 bases, there was a span of 8 bases. CDR3 sequence (DNA): TGTGCCAGCAGGGGGGGTCACTATGGCTACACCTTC. Protein: CASRGGHYGYTF.

The gene calls are TRBV19 and TRBJ1-1; perhaps TRBD1 as D (6 bases). Germline values: CDR1 LNHDA, CDR2 SQIVND (reference sequence). The CDR3 is 15 amino acids. V was shortened by 2 bases and J by 0 bases, with 10 bases between the two germline ends. The CDR3 sequence is CASSITGSVNTEAFF. CDR3 nucleotide sequence: TGTGCCAGTAGTATAACAGGGTCGGTGAACACTGAAGCTTTCTTT.

The chain links TRBV10-3 to TRBJ2-1, with 7 bases lining up with TRBD1. Losses at the gene ends were 10 bases for V and 7 bases for J; bases not matched to a gene: 7. The V gene's germline CDR1 is ENHRY and CDR2 SYGVKD. The CDR3 consists of 12 residues. CDR3 protein: CATTGDGNEQFF. The DNA of the CDR3 is TGTGCCACCACAGGGGACGGAAATGAGCAGTTCTTC.

This clone came up once. V gene TRBV10-3 combines with J gene TRBJ1-1; tentatively, D is TRBD1 (5 bases). CDR1 ENHRY and CDR2 SYGVKD come from the germline V gene. Trimming cost V 0 bases and J 1 base, with 12 bases left between them. CDR3 length equals 16 residues. Written as DNA, the CDR3 is TGTGCCATCAGTGAGTCTGGGGGGGGATCGAACACTGAAGCTTTCTTT. Translated, it gives CAISESGGGSNTEAFF.

J is TRBJ1-2 and V is TRBV5-4, with 8 bases lining up with TRBD1. Germline trimming cut 4 bases from V and 7 bases from J; bases unmatched to any gene: 6. The CDR3 consists of 13 residues. Germline V gives CDR1 SGHNT, CDR2 YYREEE (reference sequence). The CDR3 coding sequence is TGTGCCAGCAGCCGGAAGGACAGGGTTGGCTACACCTTC. The encoded protein is CASSRKDRVGYTF.